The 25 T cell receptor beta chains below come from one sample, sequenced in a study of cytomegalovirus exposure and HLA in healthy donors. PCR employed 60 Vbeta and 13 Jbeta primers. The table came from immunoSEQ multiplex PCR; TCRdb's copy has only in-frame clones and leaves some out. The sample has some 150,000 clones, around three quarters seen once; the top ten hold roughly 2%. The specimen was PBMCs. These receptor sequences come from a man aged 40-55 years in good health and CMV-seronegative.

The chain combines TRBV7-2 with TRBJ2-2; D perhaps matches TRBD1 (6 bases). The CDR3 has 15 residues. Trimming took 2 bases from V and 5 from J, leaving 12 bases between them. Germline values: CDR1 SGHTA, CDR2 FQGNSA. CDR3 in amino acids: CASSLFTGTTGELFF. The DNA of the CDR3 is TGTGCCAGCAGCTTATTTACAGGGACGACCGGGGAGCTGTTTTTT. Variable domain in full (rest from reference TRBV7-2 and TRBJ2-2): GAGVSQSPSNKVTEKGKDVELRCDPISGHTALYWYRQSLGQGLEFLIYFQGNSAPDKSGLPSDRFSAERTGGSVSTLTIQRTQQEDSAVYLCASSLFTGTTGELFFGEGSRLTVL.

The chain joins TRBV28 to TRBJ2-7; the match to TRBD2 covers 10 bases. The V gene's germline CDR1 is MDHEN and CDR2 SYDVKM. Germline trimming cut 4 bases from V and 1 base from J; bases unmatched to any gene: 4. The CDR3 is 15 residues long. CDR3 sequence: CASSSLTSGSYEQYF. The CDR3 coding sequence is TGTGCCAGCAGTTCCTTGACTAGCGGGTCCTACGAGCAGTACTTC. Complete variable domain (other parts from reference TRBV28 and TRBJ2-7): DVKVTQSSRYLVKRTGEKVFLECVQDMDHENMFWYRQDPGLGLRLIYFSYDVKMKEKGDIPEGYSVSREKKERFSLILESASTNQTSMYLCASSSLTSGSYEQYFGPGTRLTVT.

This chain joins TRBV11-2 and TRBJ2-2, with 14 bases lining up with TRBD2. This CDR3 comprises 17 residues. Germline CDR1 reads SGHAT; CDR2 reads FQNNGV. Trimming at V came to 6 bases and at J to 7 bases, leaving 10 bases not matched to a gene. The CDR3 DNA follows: TGTGCCAGCAGTCTCCCGGGACTAGCGGGAGTCGGCGGGGAGCTGTTTTTT. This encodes CASSLPGLAGVGGELFF.

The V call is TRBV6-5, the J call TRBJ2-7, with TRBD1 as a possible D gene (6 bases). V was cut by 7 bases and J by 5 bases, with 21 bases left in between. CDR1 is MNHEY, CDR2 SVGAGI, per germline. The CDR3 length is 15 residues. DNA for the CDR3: TGTGCCAGCACTCCACGAGGGGGACACATCGACGAGCAGTACTTC. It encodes CASTPRGGHIDEQYF.

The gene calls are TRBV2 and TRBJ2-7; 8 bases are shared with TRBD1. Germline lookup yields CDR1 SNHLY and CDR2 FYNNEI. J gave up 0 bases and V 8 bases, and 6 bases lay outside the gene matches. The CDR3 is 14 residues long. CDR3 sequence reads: CASRWTGSSYEQYF. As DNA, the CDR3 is TGTGCCAGCCGCTGGACAGGGAGCTCCTACGAGCAGTACTTC. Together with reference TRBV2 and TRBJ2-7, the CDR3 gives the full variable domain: EPEVTQTPSHQVTQMGQEVILRCVPISNHLYFYWYRQILGQKVEFLVSFYNNEISEKSEIFDDQFSVERPDGSNFTLKIRSTKLEDSAMYFCASRWTGSSYEQYFGPGTRLTVT.

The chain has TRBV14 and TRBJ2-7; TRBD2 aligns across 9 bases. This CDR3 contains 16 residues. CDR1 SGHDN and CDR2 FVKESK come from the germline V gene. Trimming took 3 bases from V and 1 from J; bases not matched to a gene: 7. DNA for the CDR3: TGTGCCAGCAGCCAGATCGGACTAGCGAGTTCCTACGAGCAGTACTTC. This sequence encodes CASSQIGLASSYEQYF.

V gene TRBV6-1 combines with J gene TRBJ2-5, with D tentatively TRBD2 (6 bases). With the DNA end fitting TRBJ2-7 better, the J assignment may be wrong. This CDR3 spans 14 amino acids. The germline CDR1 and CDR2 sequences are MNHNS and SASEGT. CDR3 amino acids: CASSERGDHYEQYF. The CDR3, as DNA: TGTGCCAGCAGTGAGCGCGGGGATCACTACGAGCAGTACTTC.

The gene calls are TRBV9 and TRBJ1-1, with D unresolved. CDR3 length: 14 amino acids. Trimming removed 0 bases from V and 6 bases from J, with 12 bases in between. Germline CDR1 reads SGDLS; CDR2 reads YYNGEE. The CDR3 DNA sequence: TGTGCCAGCAGCGTAGAGGGAAGAGGGTCTGAAGCTTTCTTT. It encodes CASSVEGRGSEAFF.

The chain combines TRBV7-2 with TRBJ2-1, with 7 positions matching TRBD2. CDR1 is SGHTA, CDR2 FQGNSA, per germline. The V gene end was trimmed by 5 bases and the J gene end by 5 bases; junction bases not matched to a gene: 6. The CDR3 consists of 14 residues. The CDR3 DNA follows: TGTGCCAGCAGCCCGGGACTAACCAACAATGAGCAGTTCTTC. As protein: CASSPGLTNNEQFF.

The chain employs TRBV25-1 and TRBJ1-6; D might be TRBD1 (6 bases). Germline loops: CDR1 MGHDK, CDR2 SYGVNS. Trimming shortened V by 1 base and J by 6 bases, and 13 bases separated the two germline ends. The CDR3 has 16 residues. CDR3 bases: TGTGCCAGCAGTGAATGGGGGCGACAGGCTAATTCACCCCTCCACTTT. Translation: CASSEWGRQANSPLHF.

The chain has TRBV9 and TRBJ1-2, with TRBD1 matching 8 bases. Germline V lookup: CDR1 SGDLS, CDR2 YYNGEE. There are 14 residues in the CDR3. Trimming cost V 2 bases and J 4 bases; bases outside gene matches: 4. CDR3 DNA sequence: TGTGCCAGCAGCGTCCCAGGGGGCAGCTATGGCTACACCTTC. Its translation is CASSVPGGSYGYTF.

The CDR3 loop reads CASSIVLVSGASSNQPQHF. The CDR3 DNA is TGTGCCAGTAGTATAGTTTTGGTTTCTGGGGCCTCTAGCAATCAGCCCCAGCATTTT. V and J are TRBV19 and TRBJ1-5; D is possibly TRBD1 (5 bases). In germline, CDR1 is LNHDA, CDR2 SQIVND (reference sequence). The V end lost 1 base, the J end lost 0 bases, and 19 bases lay between the germline ends. The CDR3 consists of 19 residues.

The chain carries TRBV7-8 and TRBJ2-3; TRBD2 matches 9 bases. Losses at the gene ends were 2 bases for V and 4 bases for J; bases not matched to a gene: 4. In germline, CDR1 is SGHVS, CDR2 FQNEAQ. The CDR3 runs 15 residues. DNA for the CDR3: TGTGCCAGCAGCTTATTGGCGGGAGGGGCAGATACGCAGTATTTT. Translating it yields CASSLLAGGADTQYF.

The CDR3 sequence is CASSLRDRAYEQYF. The DNA of the CDR3 is TGTGCCAGCAGTTTACGGGACAGGGCCTACGAGCAGTACTTC. The chain is built from TRBV28 and TRBJ2-7; 9 nucleotides match TRBD1. The trim removed 2 bases at V and 2 bases at J, leaving 1 base unmatched. The CDR3 is made up of 14 amino acids. The germline V gene has CDR1 MDHEN and CDR2 SYDVKM.

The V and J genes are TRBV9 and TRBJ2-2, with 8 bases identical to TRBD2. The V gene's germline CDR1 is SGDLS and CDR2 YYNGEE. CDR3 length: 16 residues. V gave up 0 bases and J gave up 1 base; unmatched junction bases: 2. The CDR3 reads CASSVASGWNTGELFF. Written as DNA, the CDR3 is TGTGCCAGCAGCGTAGCTAGCGGGTGGAACACCGGGGAGCTGTTTTTT.

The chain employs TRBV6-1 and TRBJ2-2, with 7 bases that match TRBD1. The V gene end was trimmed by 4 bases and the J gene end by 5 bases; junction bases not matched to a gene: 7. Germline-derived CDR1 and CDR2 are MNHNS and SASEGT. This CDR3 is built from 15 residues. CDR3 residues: CASSGPIRGTGELFF. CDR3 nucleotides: TGTGCCAGCAGTGGCCCCATCAGGGGGACCGGGGAGCTGTTTTTT.

CDR3 amino acids: CASSVGGGGGGPYEQYF. CDR3 nucleotide sequence: TGTGCCAGCAGCGTAGGAGGGGGCGGTGGGGGCCCCTACGAGCAGTACTTC. This rearrangement joins TRBV9 to TRBJ2-7; 7 nucleotides line up with TRBD1. Per germline, CDR1 SGDLS and CDR2 YYNGEE. This CDR3 contains 17 residues. V was clipped by 0 bases and J by 2 bases; unmatched bases: 11. Full variable domain (outside the CDR3, taken from reference TRBV9 and TRBJ2-7): DSGVTQTPKHLITATGQRVTLRCSPRSGDLSVYWYQQSLDQGLQFLIQYYNGEERAKGNILERFSAQQFPDLHSELNLSSLELGDSALYFCASSVGGGGGGPYEQYFGPGTRLTVT.

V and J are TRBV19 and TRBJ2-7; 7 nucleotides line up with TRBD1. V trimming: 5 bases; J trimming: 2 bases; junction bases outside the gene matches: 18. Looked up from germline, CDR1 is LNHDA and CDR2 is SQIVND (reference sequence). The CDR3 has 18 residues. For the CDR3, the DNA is TGTGCCAGTAGTCCGGTGGGACAGTTTGGTTTCCTCCCCTACGAGCAGTACTTC. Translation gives CASSPVGQFGFLPYEQYF. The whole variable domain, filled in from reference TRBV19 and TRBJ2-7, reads DGGITQSPKYLFRKEGQNVTLSCEQNLNHDAMYWYRQDPGQGLRLIYYSQIVNDFQKGDIAEGYSVSREKKESFPLTVTSAQKNPTAFYLCASSPVGQFGFLPYEQYFGPGTRLTVT.

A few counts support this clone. CDR3 DNA sequence: TGTGCCAGCAGCTTAGGAGGCGGACTGCGGCGTAATGAGCAGTTCTTC. Translating gives CASSLGGGLRRNEQFF. V gene TRBV11-2 combines with J gene TRBJ2-1; possible D gene TRBD2, 5 bases. The length of the CDR3 is 16 residues. Trimming took 1 base from V and 7 from J, leaving 17 bases between them. Germline CDR1 and CDR2: SGHAT and FQNNGV. The variable domain in full, with the rest retrieved from reference TRBV11-2 and TRBJ2-1, is EAGVAQSPRYKIIEKRQSVAFWCNPISGHATLYWYQQILGQGPKLLIQFQNNGVVDDSQLPKDRFSAERLKGVDSTLKIQPAKLEDSAVYLCASSLGGGLRRNEQFFGPGTRLTVL.

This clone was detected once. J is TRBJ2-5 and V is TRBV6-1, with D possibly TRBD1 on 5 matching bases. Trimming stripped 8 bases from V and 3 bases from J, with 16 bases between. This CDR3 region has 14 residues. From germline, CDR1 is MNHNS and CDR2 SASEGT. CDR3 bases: TGTGCCAGCTGTAGACAGTTGGGCAAAGAGACCCAGTACTTC. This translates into CASCRQLGKETQYF.

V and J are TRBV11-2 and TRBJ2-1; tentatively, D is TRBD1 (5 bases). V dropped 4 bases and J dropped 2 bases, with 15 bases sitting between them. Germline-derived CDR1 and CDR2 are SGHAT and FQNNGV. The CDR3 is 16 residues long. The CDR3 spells CASSSGHALTYNEQFF. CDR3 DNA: TGTGCCAGCAGCTCCGGACACGCCCTCACCTACAATGAGCAGTTCTTC.

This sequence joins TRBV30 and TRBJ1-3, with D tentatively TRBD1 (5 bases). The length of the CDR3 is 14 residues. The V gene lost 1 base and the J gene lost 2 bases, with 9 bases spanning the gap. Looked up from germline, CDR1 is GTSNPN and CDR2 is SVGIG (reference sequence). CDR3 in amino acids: CAWSEKGTGNTIYF. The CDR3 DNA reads TGTGCCTGGAGTGAAAAGGGGACTGGAAACACCATATATTTT.

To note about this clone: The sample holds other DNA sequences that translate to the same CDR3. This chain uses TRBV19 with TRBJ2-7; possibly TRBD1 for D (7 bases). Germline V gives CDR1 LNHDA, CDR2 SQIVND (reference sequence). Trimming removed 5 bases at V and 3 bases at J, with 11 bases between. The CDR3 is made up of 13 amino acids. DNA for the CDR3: TGTGCCAGTAGTCCAGGGGGGCTCTACGAGCAGTACTTC. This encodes CASSPGGLYEQYF.

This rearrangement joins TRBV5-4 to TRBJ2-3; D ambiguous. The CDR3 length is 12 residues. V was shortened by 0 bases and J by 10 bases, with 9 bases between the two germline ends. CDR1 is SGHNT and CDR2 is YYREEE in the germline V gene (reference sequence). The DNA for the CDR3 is TGTGCCAGCAGCTTGGACCGAGTTGCGCAGTATTTT. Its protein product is CASSLDRVAQYF.

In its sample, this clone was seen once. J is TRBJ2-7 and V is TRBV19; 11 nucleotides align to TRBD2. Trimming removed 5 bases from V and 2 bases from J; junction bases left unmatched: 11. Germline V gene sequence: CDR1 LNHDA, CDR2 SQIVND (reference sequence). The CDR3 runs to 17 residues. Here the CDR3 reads CASSSLAGDPKPYEQYF. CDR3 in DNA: TGTGCCAGTAGTTCACTAGCGGGAGACCCAAAACCCTACGAGCAGTACTTC.